A single sample gave rise to the 28 T cell receptor beta chains below, sequenced in a study of cytomegalovirus exposure and HLA in healthy donors (dated by TCRdb to about 2017). Library creation used the immunoSEQ multiplex PCR assay. The table comes from immuneACCESS by way of TCRdb, which keeps in-frame sequences with V and J called. Part of the clones is missing from these tables; in studies checked, under half for an unresolved V gene and the rest for unknown reasons. The sample yields around 60,000 clones; roughly 90% were counted once. Of the sample, just over 3% is held by the ten largest clones. Sequenced material: PBMCs. The receptors were sampled from a man between 18 and 35 years old in good health and CMV-seronegative.

The rearrangement links TRBV7-8 to TRBJ2-1; TRBD2 agrees at 15 bases. This CDR3 has 16 amino acids. V lost 5 bases, J lost 7 bases, and 6 bases stayed unmatched. Germline CDR1 reads SGHVS; CDR2 reads FQNEAQ. CDR3 loop: CASSPGLAGGRNEQFF. The CDR3 DNA reads as TGTGCCAGCAGCCCCGGACTAGCGGGAGGGAGGAATGAGCAGTTCTTC.

The V call is TRBV5-1, the J call TRBJ2-1; tentative D call: TRBD2 (5 bases). Per germline, CDR1 SGHRS and CDR2 YFSETQ. This CDR3 is 15 amino acids long. V was shortened by 0 bases and J by 8 bases, with 15 bases between the two germline ends. The CDR3: CASSLAASGGYEQFF. The CDR3 DNA sequence: TGCGCCAGCAGCTTGGCAGCGTCTGGCGGGTATGAGCAGTTCTTC.

The genes are TRBV18 and TRBJ2-1; 14 bases align to TRBD2. The V and J ends lost 3 bases and 7 bases, in that order; junction bases with no gene match: 5. The CDR3 totals 16 residues. Germline V gene lookup returns CDR1 KGHSH and CDR2 LQKENI. The CDR3 DNA reads TGTGCCAGCTCACCTTCGACTAGCGGGAGGGGGAATGAGCAGTTCTTC. Protein: CASSPSTSGRGNEQFF.

The chain links TRBV19 to TRBJ1-2; D is unclear. V shed 10 bases and J shed 6 bases, with 24 bases lying between them. Germline V lookup: CDR1 LNHDA, CDR2 SQIVND (reference sequence). CDR3 length: 15 residues. The CDR3: CATSGGEPRVNGYTF. The CDR3 DNA follows: TGTGCCACCTCGGGCGGGGAACCTAGAGTAAATGGCTACACCTTC.

This rearrangement joins TRBV2 to TRBJ1-1; TRBD1 might be the D (6 bases). Per germline, CDR1 SNHLY and CDR2 FYNNEI. Deletions cut 6 bases from V and 10 bases from J, with 9 bases between. The CDR3 loop spans 10 amino acids. In nucleotides, the CDR3 is TGTGCCAGCAGGGGGACAAGAGCTTTCTTT. As protein: CASRGTRAFF.

This clone was detected once. This chain connects TRBV5-1 to TRBJ2-3; TRBD1 aligns across 8 bases. The V segment lost 4 bases and the J segment 4 bases; nucleotides outside the gene matches: 5. Germline-derived CDR1 and CDR2 are SGHRS and YFSETQ. CDR3 length: 14 residues. CDR3 amino acids: CASSLNRGSDTQYF. The CDR3 nucleotides read TGCGCCAGCAGCCTTAACAGGGGGTCAGATACGCAGTATTTT.

The V gene is TRBV6-5, the J gene TRBJ2-7; TRBD1 agrees at 8 bases. There are 11 residues in the CDR3. The germline gives CDR1 MNHEY, CDR2 SVGAGI. After removal of 6 bases from V and 6 bases from J, the junction contained 1 base not matched to a gene. The CDR3 DNA follows: TGTGCCAGCAGGACAGGGGCCGAGCAGTACTTC. Translation: CASRTGAEQYF.

This clone is a singleton in its sample. The V call is TRBV7-2, the J call TRBJ2-7; TRBD2 might be the D (6 bases). With 3 bases removed from V and 5 bases from J, the gap between germline ends came to 11 bases. Germline lookup yields CDR1 SGHTA and CDR2 FQGNSA. This CDR3 spans 13 amino acids. CDR3 in amino acids: CASSFGGVDEQYF. The CDR3 nucleotides read TGTGCCAGCAGCTTCGGGGGAGTCGACGAGCAGTACTTC.

This chain connects TRBV27 to TRBJ2-3, with 13 bases identical to TRBD2. The J segment lost 4 bases and the V segment lost 3 bases, leaving 7 bases of the junction unmatched. The CDR3 has 17 amino acids. The germline V gene has CDR1 MNHEY and CDR2 SMNVEV (reference sequence). CDR3 in amino acids: CASSLIMTSGRSDTQYF. CDR3 in DNA: TGTGCCAGCAGTTTGATCATGACTAGCGGGAGGTCAGATACGCAGTATTTT.

V is TRBV27 and J is TRBJ2-7, with TRBD1 matching over 7 bases. The CDR3 is 18 residues long. Germline values: CDR1 MNHEY, CDR2 SMNVEV (reference sequence). The V segment lost 0 bases and the J segment 5 bases; nucleotides outside the gene matches: 16. CDR3 protein: CASSLSMKYRGFRDEQYF. CDR3 nucleotides: TGTGCCAGCAGTTTATCGATGAAGTACAGGGGCTTTCGTGACGAGCAGTACTTC.

V is TRBV5-6 and J is TRBJ2-2; D is perhaps TRBD2 (5 bases). The CDR3 is 17 residues long. The V gene lost 3 bases and the J gene lost 2 bases, with 17 bases spanning the gap. CDR1 SGHDT and CDR2 YYEEEE come from the germline V gene. The CDR3 region has the DNA TGTGCCAGCAGCTCCCCCCTAGGGCGGGCCAACACCGGGGAGCTGTTTTTT. This gives the protein CASSSPLGRANTGELFF.

The chain carries TRBV18 and TRBJ2-7; TRBD1 agrees at 9 bases. The trim removed 1 base at V and 6 bases at J, leaving 13 bases unmatched. CDR1 is KGHSH and CDR2 is LQKENI in the germline V gene. This CDR3 is 17 amino acids long. CDR3 bases: TGTGCCAGCTCACCACTTCGTGGGACAGGGCAGGACGGCGAGCAGTACTTC. Translated, it gives CASSPLRGTGQDGEQYF.

This chain uses TRBV6-5 with TRBJ1-5; TRBD1 might be the D (5 bases). The CDR3 contains 15 residues. With 9 bases removed from V and 5 bases from J, the gap between germline ends came to 20 bases. The V gene's germline CDR1 is MNHEY and CDR2 SVGAGI. The CDR3 sequence is CASKLHSGLDQPQHF. The CDR3 region has the DNA TGTGCCAGTAAACTTCATTCAGGGTTAGATCAGCCCCAGCATTTT.

This clone was found a few times. The chain uses TRBV6-1 and TRBJ1-4, with TRBD1 matching 10 bases. CDR1 and CDR2 (germline): MNHNS, SASEGT. The CDR3 totals 14 residues. V trimming: 1 base; J trimming: 7 bases; junction bases outside the gene matches: 0. The CDR3 here is CASSEGQGAEKLFF. DNA of the CDR3: TGTGCCAGCAGTGAAGGACAGGGGGCTGAAAAACTGTTTTTT.

V and J are TRBV7-9 and TRBJ1-4, with unresolved D. Deletions cut 1 base from V and 5 bases from J, with 8 bases between. The CDR3 totals 14 residues. CDR1 SEHNR and CDR2 FQNEAQ come from the germline V gene (reference sequence). The CDR3 DNA sequence: TGTGCCAGCAGCTTAGGGGAGCAGAATGAAAAACTGTTTTTT. Its protein product is CASSLGEQNEKLFF.

This chain connects TRBV19 to TRBJ2-2, with 8 bases fitting TRBD1. The V and J ends lost 5 bases and 6 bases, in that order; junction bases with no gene match: 14. The CDR3 is 17 residues long. Germline loops: CDR1 LNHDA, CDR2 SQIVND (reference sequence). The CDR3 DNA reads TGTGCCAGTAGTGCCCTCCGACAGGGGTGGGGTGCCGGGGAGCTGTTTTTT. It translates to CASSALRQGWGAGELFF.

V and J are TRBV29-1 and TRBJ1-1; D not resolved. The germline V gene encodes CDR1 SQVTM and CDR2 ANQGSEA. CDR3 length equals 15 residues. The V and J ends lost 4 bases and 0 bases respectively, with 15 bases between them. The DNA for the CDR3 is TGCAGCGTTGCCGTGGGAGGGCCGATGAACACTGAAGCTTTCTTT. It is translated as CSVAVGGPMNTEAFF.

This chain uses TRBV5-5 with TRBJ2-5; the match to TRBD2 covers 8 bases. Germline trimming cut 0 bases from V and 4 bases from J; bases unmatched to any gene: 8. The CDR3 extends over 16 amino acids. CDR1 is SGHKS, CDR2 YYEKEE, per germline (reference sequence). The CDR3 spells CASSLVEASGRETQYF. The DNA of the CDR3 is TGTGCCAGCAGCTTGGTAGAGGCTAGCGGGCGAGAGACCCAGTACTTC.

Of note for this clone: Other DNA variants within this sample encode the same CDR3. This rearrangement joins TRBV28 to TRBJ2-7; the match to TRBD1 covers 9 bases. The CDR3 runs to 14 residues. Germline CDR1 and CDR2: MDHEN and SYDVKM. The ends lost 6 bases at V and 4 bases at J; junction bases unmatched: 7. CDR3 nucleotides: TGTGCCAGCAGGGGGACAGGGTCGAGTTACGAGCAGTACTTC. Translating gives CASRGTGSSYEQYF.

V and J are TRBV5-1 and TRBJ2-2, with TRBD2 matching over 8 bases. Germline CDR1 and CDR2: SGHRS and YFSETQ. The V and J ends lost 5 bases and 5 bases, in that order; junction bases with no gene match: 8. This CDR3 has 15 amino acids. In nucleotides, the CDR3 is TGCGCCAGCAGTTGGAGCGGGAGTGGGACCGGGGAGCTGTTTTTT. Its protein is CASSWSGSGTGELFF.

The V and J genes are TRBV25-1 and TRBJ2-1, with D uncertain. The germline CDR1 and CDR2 sequences are MGHDK and SYGVNS. Deletions cut 2 bases from V and 12 bases from J, with 11 bases between. CDR3 length equals 12 residues. The CDR3 region is CASSESIGPQFF. The CDR3 region has the DNA TGTGCCAGCAGTGAAAGTATCGGTCCGCAGTTCTTC. The entire variable domain, with the rest obtained from reference TRBV25-1 and TRBJ2-1, is as follows: EADIYQTPRYLVIGTGKKITLECSQTMGHDKMYWYQQDPGMELHLIHYSYGVNSTEKGDLSSESTVSRIRTEHFPLTLESARPSHTSQYLCASSESIGPQFFGPGTRLTVL.

The CDR3 DNA reads TGTGCCAGCAGCTTGAGGACGCTAGCGGGAGCCCCCAATGAGCAGTTCTTC. It is translated as CASSLRTLAGAPNEQFF. V is TRBV5-4 and J is TRBJ2-1; TRBD2 agrees at 10 bases. Germline trimming cut 1 base from V and 6 bases from J; bases unmatched to any gene: 10. CDR1 is SGHNT, CDR2 YYREEE, per germline (reference sequence). The CDR3 extends over 17 amino acids.

The CDR3 sequence is CASSPNKRDRGGETQYF. The CDR3 DNA is TGTGCCAGCTCACCAAATAAACGGGACAGGGGTGGAGAGACCCAGTACTTC. The chain combines TRBV18 with TRBJ2-5; 10 nucleotides match TRBD1. This CDR3 contains 17 residues. Germline V gene sequence: CDR1 KGHSH, CDR2 LQKENI. V was pared by 2 bases and J by 4 bases, with 10 bases of the junction left unmatched.

This clone appeared a single time. The chain uses TRBV5-4 and TRBJ2-5, with D tentatively TRBD2 (5 bases). Deletions cut 7 bases from V and 3 bases from J, with 13 bases between. CDR1 SGHNT and CDR2 YYREEE come from the germline V gene (reference sequence). The length of the CDR3 is 13 residues. CDR3 residues: CASRPGIEETQYF. The CDR3, as DNA: TGTGCCAGCCGCCCGGGGATCGAAGAGACCCAGTACTTC.

The chain recombines TRBV9 with TRBJ2-7; D not certain. CDR3 length equals 14 residues. Deletions cut 3 bases from V and 4 bases from J, with 14 bases between. Germline V gene lookup returns CDR1 SGDLS and CDR2 YYNGEE. CDR3 bases: TGTGCCAGCAGCGCGACCGGGTTCCCGTACGAGCAGTACTTC. Translating it yields CASSATGFPYEQYF.

This rearrangement joins TRBV28 to TRBJ1-2, with 7 bases matching TRBD1. V shed 2 bases and J 8 bases; nucleotides not matched to a gene: 5. The CDR3 length is 13 residues. In germline, CDR1 is MDHEN, CDR2 SYDVKM. CDR3 nucleotide sequence: TGTGCCAGCAGTTTAATCAGGGGGAGAGGCTACACCTTC. Translation gives CASSLIRGRGYTF.

The chain has TRBV5-4 and TRBJ1-2; 7 bases are a match to TRBD1. The length of the CDR3 is 14 residues. V lost 4 bases and J lost 1; bases outside the gene matches: 4. The germline V gene has CDR1 SGHNT and CDR2 YYREEE (reference sequence). The CDR3 DNA is TGTGCCAGCAGCCACCAGGGGGGTAACTATGGCTACACCTTC. This sequence encodes CASSHQGGNYGYTF.

V and J are TRBV6-6 and TRBJ2-7, with a weak D call TRBD1 (5 bases). Germline lookup yields CDR1 MNHNY and CDR2 SVGAGI (reference sequence). The CDR3 runs 13 residues. With 8 bases removed from V and 7 bases from J, the gap between germline ends came to 18 bases. The CDR3: CASGAAALLEQYF. The CDR3 DNA reads as TGTGCCAGCGGGGCGGCCGCCCTTTTGGAGCAGTACTTC.